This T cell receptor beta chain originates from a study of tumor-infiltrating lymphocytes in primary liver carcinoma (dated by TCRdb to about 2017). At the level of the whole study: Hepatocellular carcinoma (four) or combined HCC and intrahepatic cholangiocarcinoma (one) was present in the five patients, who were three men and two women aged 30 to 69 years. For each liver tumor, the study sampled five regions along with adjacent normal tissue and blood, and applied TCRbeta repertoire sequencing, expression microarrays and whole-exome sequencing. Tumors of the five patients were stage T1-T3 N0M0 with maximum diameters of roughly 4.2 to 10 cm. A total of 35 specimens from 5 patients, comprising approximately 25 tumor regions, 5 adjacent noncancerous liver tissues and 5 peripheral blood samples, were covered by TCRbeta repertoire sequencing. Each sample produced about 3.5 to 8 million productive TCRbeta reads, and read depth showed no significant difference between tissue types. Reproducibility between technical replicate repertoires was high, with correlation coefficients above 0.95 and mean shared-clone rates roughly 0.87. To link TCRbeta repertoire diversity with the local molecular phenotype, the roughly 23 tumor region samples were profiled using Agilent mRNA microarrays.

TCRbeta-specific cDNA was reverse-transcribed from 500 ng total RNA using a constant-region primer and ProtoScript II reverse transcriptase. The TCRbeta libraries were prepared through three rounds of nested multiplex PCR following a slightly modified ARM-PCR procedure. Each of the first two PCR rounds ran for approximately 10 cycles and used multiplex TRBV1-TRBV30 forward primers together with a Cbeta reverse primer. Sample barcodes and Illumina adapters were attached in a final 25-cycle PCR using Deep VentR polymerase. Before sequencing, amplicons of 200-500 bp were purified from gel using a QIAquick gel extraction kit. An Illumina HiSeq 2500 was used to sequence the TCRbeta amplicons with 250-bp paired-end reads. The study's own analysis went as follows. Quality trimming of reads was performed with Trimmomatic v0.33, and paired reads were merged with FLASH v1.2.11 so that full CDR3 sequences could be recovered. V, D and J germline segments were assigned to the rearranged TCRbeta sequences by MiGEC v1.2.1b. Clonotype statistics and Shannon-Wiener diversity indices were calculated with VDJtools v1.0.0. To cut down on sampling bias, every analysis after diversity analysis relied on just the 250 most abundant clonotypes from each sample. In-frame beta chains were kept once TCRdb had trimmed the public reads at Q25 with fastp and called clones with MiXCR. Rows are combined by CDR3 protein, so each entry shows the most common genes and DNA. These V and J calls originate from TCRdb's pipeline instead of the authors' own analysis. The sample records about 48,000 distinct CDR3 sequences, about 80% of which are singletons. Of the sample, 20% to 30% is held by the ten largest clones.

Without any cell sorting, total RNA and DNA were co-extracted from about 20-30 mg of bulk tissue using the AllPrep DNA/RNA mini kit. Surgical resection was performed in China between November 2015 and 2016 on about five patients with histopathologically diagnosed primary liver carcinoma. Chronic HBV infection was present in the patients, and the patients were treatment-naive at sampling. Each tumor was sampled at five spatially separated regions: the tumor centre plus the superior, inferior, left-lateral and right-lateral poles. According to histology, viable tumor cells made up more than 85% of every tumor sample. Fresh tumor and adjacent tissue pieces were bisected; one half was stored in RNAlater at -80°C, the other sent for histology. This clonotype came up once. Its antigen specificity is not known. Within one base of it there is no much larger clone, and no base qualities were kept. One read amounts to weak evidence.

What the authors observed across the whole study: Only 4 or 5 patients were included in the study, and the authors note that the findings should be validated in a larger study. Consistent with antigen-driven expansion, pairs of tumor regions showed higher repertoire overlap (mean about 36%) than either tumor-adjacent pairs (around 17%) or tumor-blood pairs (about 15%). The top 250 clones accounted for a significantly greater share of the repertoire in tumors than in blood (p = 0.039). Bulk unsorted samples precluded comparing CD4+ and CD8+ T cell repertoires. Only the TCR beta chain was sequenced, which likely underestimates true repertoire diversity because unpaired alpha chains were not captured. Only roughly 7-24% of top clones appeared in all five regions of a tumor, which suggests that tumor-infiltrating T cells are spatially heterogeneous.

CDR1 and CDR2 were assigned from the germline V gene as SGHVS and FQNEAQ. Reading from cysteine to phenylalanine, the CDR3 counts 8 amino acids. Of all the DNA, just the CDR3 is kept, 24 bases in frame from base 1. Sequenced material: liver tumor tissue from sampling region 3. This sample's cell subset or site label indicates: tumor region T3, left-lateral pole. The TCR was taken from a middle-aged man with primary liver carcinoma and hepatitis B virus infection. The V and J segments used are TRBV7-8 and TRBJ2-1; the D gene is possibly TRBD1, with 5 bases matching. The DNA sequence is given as TGTGTAACAGGTGAGCAGTTCTTC. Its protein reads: CVTGEQFF.